The rows below give T cell receptor beta chains drawn from one sample of a study of OX40 agonist ivuxolimab in advanced cancers. The protocol was immunoSEQ multiplex PCR, while the TCRdb copy is restricted to in-frame clones and leaves out a portion. The sample yields 95,000 or so clones, around 92% seen once. The sample here was CD4+ or CD8+ T cells sorted from blood, taken in a trial of the OX40 agonist ivuxolimab. The receptors stem from an adult with an advanced solid tumor such as melanoma, head and neck, liver or kidney cancer. Each CDR3 is given with its conserved first and last residue. A D gene is named only where the DNA matches it firmly. Not all rows give a size; the values are once, few, many and, for expanded clones, a class.

-	-	TRBV30	TRBJ1-1	CACLGGQGNTEAFF	TGTGCCTGCCTCGGCGGGCAGGGAAACACTGAAGCTTTCTTT
-	TRBD2	TRBV7-8	TRBJ2-1	CASSLGSGNEQFF	TGTGCCAGCAGCTTAGGTAGCGGGAATGAGCAGTTCTTC
-	TRBD1	TRBV12-5	TRBJ2-7	CASGTGTGDVQYF	TGTGCTAGTGGAACCGGGACAGGGGATGTGCAGTACTTC
-	-	TRBV6-6	TRBJ1-2	CASSSDKNYGYTF	TGTGCCAGCAGTTCCGACAAGAACTATGGCTACACCTTC
-	-	TRBV27	TRBJ1-2	CASSGGQGAYGYTF	TGTGCCAGCAGCGGTGGGCAGGGCGCCTATGGCTACACCTTC
once	TRBD2	TRBV6-1	TRBJ2-3	CAVDGLAGGTDTQYF	TGTGCCGTTGACGGGCTAGCGGGGGGCACAGATACGCAGTATTTT
once	-	TRBV6-1	TRBJ1-1	CASSPRVFETEAFF	TGTGCCAGCAGTCCCAGGGTTTTCGAGACTGAAGCTTTCTTT
-	-	TRBV7-7	TRBJ2-2	CASRSTGELFF	TGTGCTAGCAGGTCCACCGGGGAGCTGTTTTTT
-	-	TRBV6-5	TRBJ2-1	CASSTAVQPGQFF	TGTGCCAGCAGTACGGCTGTACAGCCAGGGCAGTTCTTC
-	TRBD2	TRBV10-2	TRBJ2-1	CASSPRAGAYNEQFF	TGCGCCAGCAGTCCAAGAGCGGGGGCCTACAATGAGCAGTTCTTC
-	TRBD2	TRBV18	TRBJ2-7	CASSGGTSTTYEQYF	TGTGCCAGCTCAGGGGGGACTAGCACCACCTACGAGCAGTACTTC
-	-	TRBV11-2	TRBJ2-1	CASTPSGVYNEQFF	TGTGCCAGCACCCCCAGCGGCGTCTACAATGAGCAGTTCTTC
-	-	TRBV10-1	TRBJ2-2	CASSAGQNTGELFF	TGCGCCAGCAGTGCTGGCCAGAACACCGGGGAGCTGTTTTTT
-	TRBD1	TRBV19	TRBJ1-4	CASSIYNRGKGEKLFF	TGTGCCAGTAGTATCTATAACAGGGGGAAAGGTGAAAAACTGTTTTTT
-	TRBD2	TRBV19	TRBJ2-1	CASSGGAFIHEQFF	TGTGCCAGTAGCGGGGGGGCCTTTATACATGAGCAGTTCTTC
once	-	TRBV6-1	TRBJ2-3	CASSEQGHYLTDTQYF	TGTGCCAGCAGTGAACAGGGGCACTACCTCACAGATACGCAGTATTTT
-	TRBD1	TRBV4-2	TRBJ1-2	CASRQETTGGTFYGYTF	TGTGCCAGCAGGCAAGAGACCACAGGGGGCACCTTCTATGGCTACACCTTC
-	-	TRBV18	TRBJ1-5	CASSRGADQPQHF	TGTGCCAGCTCACGTGGGGCTGATCAGCCCCAGCATTTT
-	TRBD2	TRBV11-2	TRBJ2-1	CASSSSSGGANEQFF	TGTGCCAGCAGCTCATCTAGCGGGGGGGCGAATGAGCAGTTCTTC
-	TRBD1	TRBV10-3	TRBJ2-7	CASGQGYEQYF	TGTGCCAGCGGACAGGGCTACGAGCAGTACTTC
-	-	TRBV2	TRBJ1-2	CASSEGQNYGYTF	TGTGCCAGCAGTGAAGGACAGAACTATGGCTACACCTTC
-	TRBD2	TRBV7-9	TRBJ2-5	CASSLTRGGETQYF	TGTGCCAGCAGCTTAACCCGGGGGGGGGAGACCCAGTACTTC
-	-	TRBV6-1	TRBJ2-3	CASSRTASTDTQYF	TGTGCCAGCAGTAGGACGGCTAGCACAGATACGCAGTATTTT
-	TRBD1	TRBV27	TRBJ2-5	CASSSGQQETQYF	TGTGCCAGCAGTTCGGGACAGCAAGAGACCCAGTACTTC
-	-	TRBV30	TRBJ2-5	CAWSATQAGETQYF	TGTGCCTGGAGTGCAACACAGGCTGGAGAGACCCAGTACTTC
-	TRBD1	TRBV5-5	TRBJ1-4	CASSLGTGNEKLFF	TGTGCCAGCAGCTTGGGGACAGGGAATGAAAAACTGTTTTTT
-	-	TRBV5-4	TRBJ2-7	CASSNGIISYEQYF	TGTGCCAGCAGCAACGGGATAATCTCCTACGAGCAGTACTTC
-	-	TRBV5-1	TRBJ1-1	CASSPYPGAGTEAFF	TGCGCCAGCAGCCCATATCCGGGGGCGGGCACTGAAGCTTTCTTT
-	TRBD2	TRBV27	TRBJ2-5	CASSFSPRLANYQETQYF	TGTGCCAGCAGTTTTTCCCCGAGACTAGCGAACTACCAAGAGACCCAGTACTTC
-	TRBD2	TRBV7-2	TRBJ2-1	CASRRLAGYNEQFF	TGTGCCAGCAGGAGACTAGCTGGGTACAATGAGCAGTTCTTC
once	TRBD1	TRBV11-3	TRBJ2-3	CASSQRTGVPDTQYF	TGTGCCAGCAGCCAAAGGACAGGGGTCCCAGATACGCAGTATTTT
-	-	TRBV6-1	TRBJ2-7	CASSEGAGRRGEQYF	TGTGCCAGCAGTGAAGGGGCAGGGCGTCGAGGGGAGCAGTACTTC
-	TRBD1	TRBV19	TRBJ2-7	CASSTRGQENSYEQYF	TGTGCCAGTAGTACACGCGGACAGGAGAACTCCTACGAGCAGTACTTC
-	-	TRBV5-1	TRBJ1-1	CASRPGAGHTEAFF	TGCGCCAGCAGACCGGGGGCGGGTCACACTGAAGCTTTCTTT
-	-	TRBV5-4	TRBJ2-2	CASSLAPRGTGELFF	TGTGCCAGCAGCTTGGCCCCAAGGGGAACCGGGGAGCTGTTTTTT
-	-	TRBV5-1	TRBJ2-1	CASSSGRQGGNEQFF	TGCGCCAGCAGCTCCGGTCGGCAGGGGGGCAATGAGCAGTTCTTC
-	-	TRBV6-1	TRBJ2-5	CASTLGGARGETQYF	TGTGCCAGCACCCTAGGGGGGGCTAGGGGAGAGACCCAGTACTTC
-	-	TRBV9	TRBJ2-1	CASSVQGGSNEQFF	TGTGCCAGCAGCGTTCAAGGAGGGAGCAATGAGCAGTTCTTC
-	-	TRBV19	TRBJ1-3	CASIIHHQGGGNTIYF	TGTGCCAGCATCATACATCACCAGGGAGGTGGAAACACCATATATTTT
-	TRBD2	TRBV5-5	TRBJ2-1	CASSPLAGGPGGEQFF	TGTGCCAGCAGCCCCCTAGCGGGAGGGCCAGGGGGTGAGCAGTTCTTC
once	-	TRBV27	TRBJ1-2	CASSFSRGGSYGYTF	TGTGCCAGCAGCTTCTCGAGGGGCGGAAGCTATGGCTACACCTTC
-	-	TRBV11-3	TRBJ2-1	CASSHGESAINEQFF	TGTGCCAGCAGCCACGGGGAGTCGGCGATCAATGAGCAGTTCTTC
few	-	TRBV6-1	TRBJ1-5	CASSEAGGSNQPQHF	TGTGCCAGCAGTGAAGCAGGGGGGAGTAATCAGCCCCAGCATTTT
-	-	TRBV6-5	TRBJ2-3	CASSYQRGITDTQYF	TGTGCCAGCAGTTATCAGAGGGGGATCACAGATACGCAGTATTTT
-	-	TRBV19	TRBJ2-2	CASRPFKGTGELFF	TGTGCCAGTAGGCCTTTTAAGGGGACCGGGGAGCTGTTTTTT
-	-	TRBV5-1	TRBJ1-4	CASSTGTGEKLFF	TGCGCCAGCAGCACAGGGACGGGTGAAAAACTGTTTTTT
-	TRBD1	TRBV14	TRBJ1-3	CASSQGRTGGNTIYF	TGTGCCAGCAGCCAAGGAAGGACAGGGGGAAACACCATATATTTT
-	TRBD1	TRBV18	TRBJ1-3	CASSPRTGSSGNTIYF	TGTGCCAGCTCACCAAGGACAGGGAGCTCTGGAAACACCATATATTTT